The 21 T cell receptor beta chains below all came from one sample that was sequenced in a study of blood T cells in healthy people across ages. With a J-beta primer mix and a sample-barcoded 5' primer, a second PCR ran about 6 to 11 cycles. TCRdb recomputed calls from the 5' RACE reads with MiXCR, one row per CDR3 protein. The table has about 1.4 million distinct CDR3 sequences, approximately 59% seen once. The material sequenced was blood. The receptor set was obtained from a man younger than 35 in good health.

Concerning this clonotype itself: Its ends do not fully match the called genes, so a read error is possible. This chain joins TRBV7-2 and TRBJ1-1, with D unclear. From germline, CDR1 is SGHTA and CDR2 FQGNSA. This CDR3 has 17 amino acids. The CDR3 DNA sequence: TGTGCCAGCAGCCTCACCTCCCGGGCCCTTATGAATACTGAAGCTTTCTTT. It is translated as CASSLTSRALMNTEAFF.

This clonotype has a handful of counts. J is TRBJ2-1 and V is TRBV5-6, with 7 bases identical to TRBD1. Per the germline V gene, CDR1 is SGHDT and CDR2 is YYEEEE. The length of the CDR3 is 13 residues. Trimming took 0 bases from V and 9 from J; bases not matched to a gene: 3. The CDR3, as DNA: TGTGCCAGCAGCTTGGCCTCAGGGGGTGAGCAGTTCTTC. Protein product: CASSLASGGEQFF.

The chain uses TRBV2 and TRBJ1-5; perhaps TRBD1 as D (5 bases). V lost 9 bases and J lost 2, with 17 bases in between. This CDR3 region has 15 residues. Germline lookup yields CDR1 SNHLY and CDR2 FYNNEI. The CDR3 bases are TGTGCCAGTGTTGGTGGGGGGAGCGGCAATCAGCCCCAGCATTTT. It yields the protein CASVGGGSGNQPQHF.

This clonotype occurred a few times. The J gene is TRBJ2-7, the V gene TRBV29-1; possibly TRBD1 for D (7 bases). Trimming left V 7 bases short and J 3 bases short, with 25 bases between. The CDR3 contains 16 residues. Germline CDR1 reads SQVTM; CDR2 reads ANQGSEA. The CDR3 protein is CSARRRGGTDYYEQYF. The CDR3 nucleotides are TGCAGCGCTAGACGTAGGGGCGGGACAGACTACTACGAGCAGTACTTC.

This clonotype was observed at least ten times. The chain carries TRBV20-1 and TRBJ2-2, with D uncertain. V lost 6 bases and J 7 bases, leaving 15 bases between the germline ends. CDR1 DFQATT and CDR2 SNEGSKA come from the germline V gene (reference sequence). The CDR3 contains 13 residues. CDR3 in amino acids: CSANTETRGELFF. For the CDR3, the DNA is TGCAGTGCCAATACAGAGACCCGCGGGGAGCTGTTTTTT.

The chain couples TRBV5-1 to TRBJ2-7; 13 bases are shared with TRBD2. The CDR3 is 17 amino acids. Germline CDR1 and CDR2: SGHRS and YFSETQ. V shed 3 bases, J shed 1 base, and the junction held 7 bases outside the gene matches. CDR3 protein: CASSWWTSGSASYEQYF. CDR3 nucleotide sequence: TGCGCCAGCAGCTGGTGGACTAGCGGGAGCGCGTCCTACGAGCAGTACTTC.

Points on this clonotype: This sequence may be a read error, since a much larger clone differs from it by one base. V and J are TRBV13 and TRBJ1-2, with TRBD1 identical over 10 bases. The germline gives CDR1 PRHDT, CDR2 FYEKMQ (reference sequence). V lost 4 bases to trimming and J lost 3 bases; unmatched junction nucleotides: 2. The CDR3 sequence is 14 residues long. In nucleotides, the CDR3 is TGTGCCAGCAGCTCCGGGACAGGGGACTATGGCTACACCTTC. It encodes CASSSGTGDYGYTF. The whole variable domain, filled in from reference TRBV13 and TRBJ1-2, reads AAGVIQSPRHLIKEKRETATLKCYPIPRHDTVYWYQQGPGQDPQFLISFYEKMQSDKGSIPDRFSAQQFSDYHSELNMSSLELGDSALYFCASSSGTGDYGYTFGSGTRLTVV.

This chain links TRBV12-3 or TRBV12-4 with TRBJ2-6; no firm D call. This CDR3 contains 15 residues. Trimming removed 6 bases from V and 1 base from J, with 10 bases in between. The CDR3 loop is CASSPVSSGANVLTF. CDR3 nucleotides: TGTGCCAGCAGCCCAGTGTCTTCTGGGGCCAACGTCCTGACTTTC.

This clonotype was counted a few times. The CDR3 DNA reads as TGCGCCAGCAGCCAAAAGAGGGGATCCGGGGAGCTGTTTTTT. Translating it yields CASSQKRGSGELFF. The rearrangement joins TRBV4-3 to TRBJ2-2; D may correspond to TRBD1 or TRBD2 (5 bases each). The V gene's germline CDR1 is LGHNA and CDR2 YSLEER. The germline V and J ends were trimmed by 2 bases and 6 bases, with 10 bases remaining between them. CDR3 length equals 14 residues.

The chain joins TRBV27 to TRBJ2-1; 10 bases agree with TRBD1. The V and J ends lost 10 bases and 8 bases, in that order; junction bases with no gene match: 8. CDR3 length equals 13 residues. CDR1 is MNHEY and CDR2 is SMNVEV in the germline V gene (reference sequence). The CDR3 reads CATWDRGRDEQFF. The CDR3 DNA reads as TGTGCCACCTGGGACAGGGGCAGGGATGAGCAGTTCTTC.

V usage is TRBV29-1 and J usage is TRBJ1-1; 9 bases map to TRBD1. Germline V gives CDR1 SQVTM, CDR2 ANQGSEA. V shed 7 bases and J 7 bases; nucleotides not matched to a gene: 7. The length of the CDR3 is 12 residues. The CDR3 sequence: CSAHPGQGEAFF. The CDR3 coding sequence is TGCAGCGCGCACCCGGGACAGGGTGAAGCTTTCTTT.

The V call is TRBV7-9, the J call TRBJ2-5; maybe TRBD2 (6 bases). Trimming removed 3 bases from V and 0 bases from J, with 11 bases in between. Germline CDR1 SEHNR, CDR2 FQNEAQ (reference sequence). The CDR3 spans 15 residues. The CDR3 DNA is TGTGCCAGCAGCTTTATGGGGACTTACCAAGAGACCCAGTACTTC. It specifies CASSFMGTYQETQYF.

In regard to this clonotype: Sequence at one end of the junction differs from germline and may be a read error. The chain employs TRBV7-7 and TRBJ2-7, with D unclear. From germline, CDR1 is SSHAT and CDR2 FNYEAQ (reference sequence). This CDR3 is built from 14 residues. This chain's CDR3 is CASSLSDQSYEQYF. CDR3 coding DNA: TGTGCTAGCAGCTTATCGGACCAGTCCTACGAGCAGTACTTC.

This chain uses TRBV6-5 with TRBJ2-1, with a tentative D call TRBD1 (5 bases). This CDR3 region has 16 residues. V dropped 5 bases and J dropped 9 bases, with 23 bases sitting between them. Germline V gene data show CDR1 as MNHEY and CDR2 as SVGAGI. This CDR3 reads CASSPPGRPDSGEQFF. The CDR3 region has the DNA TGTGCCAGCAGTCCCCCCGGACGACCCGACAGTGGTGAGCAGTTCTTC.

The CDR3 nucleotides read TGTGCCAGCTACGAAAGCGGGAGACCCTACAATGAGCAGTTCTTC. Translating it yields CASYESGRPYNEQFF. The chain carries TRBV2 and TRBJ2-1; 8 nucleotides match TRBD2. Trimming cost V 8 bases and J 2 bases; bases outside gene matches: 8. The CDR3 has 15 amino acids. Looked up from germline, CDR1 is SNHLY and CDR2 is FYNNEI.

This clonotype was counted only a few times. As DNA, the CDR3 is TGCAGTGCTACGGACAGGGGAAGAGAGCAGTACTTC. This codes for CSATDRGREQYF. This rearrangement joins TRBV20-1 to TRBJ2-7, with 9 bases lining up with TRBD1. Germline V gives CDR1 DFQATT, CDR2 SNEGSKA (reference sequence). The CDR3 spans 12 residues. V dropped 4 bases and J dropped 7; count of bases not matched to a gene: 5.

This clonotype came up a few times. The chain is built from TRBV2 and TRBJ2-7; no clear D gene. In germline, CDR1 is SNHLY, CDR2 FYNNEI. The CDR3 runs to 17 residues. Trimming took off 6 bases at V and 4 bases at J, with 25 bases between the two ends. CDR3 sequence: CASSQRMVATQPYEQYF. The CDR3 bases are TGTGCCAGCAGCCAGCGTATGGTTGCGACACAGCCTTACGAGCAGTACTTC.

This rearrangement joins TRBV7-2 to TRBJ2-7, with 8 bases matching TRBD1. TRBJ2-5 matches the DNA end more closely, so the J call is doubtful. Germline CDR1 reads SGHTA; CDR2 reads FQGNSA. The CDR3 is made up of 14 amino acids. The CDR3 region has the DNA TGTGCCAGCAGCTTAGCGGGACAGGAAGAGACCCAGTACTTC. Residues: CASSLAGQEETQYF.

The chain links TRBV29-1 to TRBJ2-2, with 7 bases lining up with TRBD1. In germline, CDR1 is SQVTM, CDR2 ANQGSEA. With V trimmed by 0 bases and J by 3 bases, 1 base remained unmatched. The CDR3 spans 14 residues. CDR3 in DNA: TGCAGCGTTGAAGAAGGGACAGACACCGGGGAGCTGTTTTTT. This codes for CSVEEGTDTGELFF.

V gene TRBV5-1 combines with J gene TRBJ2-1; 9 bases align to TRBD2. The CDR3 covers 15 residues. After removal of 4 bases from V and 5 bases from J, the junction contained 7 bases not matched to a gene. Germline loops: CDR1 SGHRS, CDR2 YFSETQ. In DNA, the CDR3 is TGCGCCAGCAGCGACCTAGCGGGATCCCACAATGAGCAGTTCTTC. Translation: CASSDLAGSHNEQFF.

The gene calls are TRBV4-3 and TRBJ2-1, with D perhaps TRBD1 (5 bases). Germline CDR1 reads LGHNA; CDR2 reads YSLEER. The CDR3 consists of 18 residues. V lost 1 base and J 6 bases, leaving 22 bases between the germline ends. CDR3 bases: TGCGCCAGCAGCCAAGCCGGACAAGACCAATATTTTCGCAATGAGCAGTTCTTC. Protein: CASSQAGQDQYFRNEQFF.